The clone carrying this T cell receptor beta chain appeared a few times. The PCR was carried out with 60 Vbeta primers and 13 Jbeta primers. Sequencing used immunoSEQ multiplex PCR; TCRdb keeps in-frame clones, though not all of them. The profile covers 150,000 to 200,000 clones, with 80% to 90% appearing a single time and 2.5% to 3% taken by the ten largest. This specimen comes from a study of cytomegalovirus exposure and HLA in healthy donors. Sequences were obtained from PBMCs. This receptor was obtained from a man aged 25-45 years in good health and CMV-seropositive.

The CDR3 loop is CASRLGQLNTEAFF. The CDR3 nucleotides are TGTGCCAGCAGGTTAGGACAGCTGAACACTGAAGCTTTCTTT. The gene calls are TRBV7-3 and TRBJ1-1; D is possibly TRBD1 (6 bases). Germline-derived CDR1 and CDR2 are SGHTA and FQGTGA. The CDR3 contains 14 residues. The V end was cut by 6 bases, the J end by 0 bases, with 11 bases between. Full variable domain (outside the CDR3, taken from reference TRBV7-3 and TRBJ1-1): GAGVSQTPSNKVTEKGKYVELRCDPISGHTALYWYRQSLGQGPEFLIYFQGTGAADDSGLPNDRFFAVRPEGSVSTLKIQRTERGDSAVYLCASRLGQLNTEAFFGQGTRLTVV.